This T cell receptor beta chain came from a study of OX40 agonist ivuxolimab in advanced cancers. Study at large: Those treated in dose escalation had hepatocellular carcinoma, melanoma, renal cell cancer or head and neck cancer.

The germline CDR1 and CDR2 sequences are SGHTA and FQGTGA. The CDR3 is 15 amino acids. V lost 5 bases and J lost 5; bases outside the gene matches: 11. Profiling relied on immunoSEQ multiplex PCR, and the TCRdb table lists in-frame clones only, not all of them. The repertoire has more than 50,000 clones, around 85% of them found once; the top ten carry around 3.8%. The cohort excluded patients with autoimmune disease history or systemic immunosuppression. The TCR was taken from an adult with an advanced solid tumor such as melanoma, head and neck, liver or kidney cancer. This specimen was CD4+ or CD8+ T cells sorted from blood, taken in a trial of the OX40 agonist ivuxolimab. V and J are TRBV7-3 and TRBJ2-5; 7 bases align to TRBD2. CDR3 sequence (DNA): TGTGCCAGCAGCCCGTATTCCGGGGGGACGGAGACCCAGTACTTC. This encodes CASSPYSGGTETQYF.